This record looks at one T cell receptor (beta chain) sequence and its context. The length of the CDR3 is 16 residues. Germline assignment: CDR1 LGHNA and CDR2 YNFKEQ. J lost 0 bases, V lost 4 bases, and 6 bases had no gene match. This record belongs to a study of blood T cell repertoires in COVID-19. Clones were sequenced by immunoSEQ multiplex PCR, and TCRdb holds only the in-frame ones, with some missing. The sample consists of 35,000 to 45,000 clones, roughly 82% of them appearing once. Sequences were obtained from peripheral blood. This sequence originates from a human donor in a cohort sampled during active COVID-19. The rearrangement joins TRBV4-2 to TRBJ2-7, with 10 bases fitting TRBD2. CDR3 nucleotides: TGTGCCAGCAGCCGGGGTGGACTAGCGGTCTCCTACGAGCAGTACTTC. It is translated as CASSRGGLAVSYEQYF.